These T cell receptor beta chains were read from a single sample in a study of cytomegalovirus exposure and HLA in healthy donors. TCRdb's copy holds only in-frame clones and misses some; the assay was immunoSEQ multiplex PCR. The repertoire holds tens of thousands of clones, with about 94% as singletons. The sequencing sample was made of PBMCs. The receptors come from a man aged 18 to 29 in good health and CMV-seropositive. The CDR3 runs from the conserved cysteine through the conserved F or W. A D gene is named only where the DNA matches it firmly. Size is stated for part of the rows, as once, few or many counts, or as a class when the clone is expanded.

-,TRBJ2-7,TRBV14,once,CASSHRPYEQYF,TGTGCCAGCAGCCACAGGCCCTACGAGCAGTACTTC
-,TRBJ1-1,TRBV2,once,CASSQPRPNTEAFF,TGTGCCAGCAGTCAACCCAGGCCGAACACTGAAGCTTTCTTT
-,TRBJ1-4,TRBV19,-,CASSNPLPDEKLFF,TGTGCCAGTAGTAACCCCCTACCTGATGAAAAACTGTTTTTT
-,TRBJ1-2,TRBV7-3,many,CASSSPGGDSYTF,TGTGCCAGCAGCTCCCCCGGAGGGGATAGCTACACCTTC
TRBD1,TRBJ2-7,TRBV15,-,CATSLGQFYEQYF,TGTGCCACCAGCTTGGGACAGTTCTACGAGCAGTACTTC
TRBD2,TRBJ2-7,TRBV7-6,-,CASSLESGRAYEQYF,TGTGCCAGCAGCTTGGAGAGCGGGAGGGCTTACGAGCAGTACTTC
TRBD2,TRBJ2-4,TRBV5-1,-,CASSSLTSGENIQYF,TGCGCCAGCAGCTCCCTGACTAGCGGGGAAAACATTCAGTACTTC
-,TRBJ1-1,TRBV10-3,-,CAISESKEAGTEAFF,TGTGCCATCAGTGAGTCCAAGGAAGCAGGCACTGAAGCTTTCTTT
-,TRBJ1-2,TRBV6-5,-,CASSYEAGFYGYTF,TGTGCCAGCAGTTACGAAGCAGGCTTTTATGGCTACACCTTC
TRBD2,TRBJ2-1,TRBV6-5,-,CASSASGHYNEQFF,TGTGCCAGCAGCGCTAGCGGGCACTACAATGAGCAGTTCTTC
TRBD2,TRBJ2-5,TRBV4-1,once,CASSQDHWEGQETQYF,TGCGCCAGCAGCCAAGATCATTGGGAGGGACAAGAGACCCAGTACTTC
TRBD1,TRBJ2-7,TRBV5-1,-,CASSTLNGGQDYEQYF,TGCGCCAGCAGTACACTAAATGGGGGACAGGACTACGAGCAGTACTTC
TRBD1,TRBJ2-6,TRBV11-3,-,CASSPGPGTGGAGANVLTF,TGTGCCAGCAGTCCCGGTCCTGGGACAGGGGGGGCTGGGGCCAACGTCCTGACTTTC
-,TRBJ2-7,TRBV18,-,CASSNRQVPSYEQYF,TGTGCCAGCTCAAATAGACAGGTCCCATCCTACGAGCAGTACTTC
TRBD1,TRBJ2-5,TRBV2,-,CASRWTGSVETQYF,TGTGCCAGCAGATGGACAGGGTCGGTGGAGACCCAGTACTTC
TRBD2,TRBJ2-1,TRBV5-1,once,CASSPNLAGGNNEQFF,TGCGCCAGCAGTCCCAATCTAGCGGGGGGTAACAATGAGCAGTTCTTC